These T cell receptor beta chains were read from a single sample in a study of pediatric ulcerative colitis. Using immunoSEQ multiplex PCR, the repertoire was profiled, and TCRdb retains in-frame clones only, with some absent. In the table there are around 65,000 clones, around 80% of which are singletons. Input material: blood. The receptors stem from a boy under 18 with moderate ulcerative colitis. CDR3s include the opening cysteine and the closing phenylalanine or tryptophan. Each record gives: V gene, CDR3 length, J gene, CDR3 protein.

>TRBV5-5|12|TRBJ2-7
CASSPAGYEQYF
>TRBV27|16|TRBJ1-2
CASSSLGGRSGYGYTF
>TRBV7-2|14|TRBJ1-2
CASSLAGANYGYTF
>TRBV29-1|14|TRBJ2-7
CSVGGTRGNYEQYF
>TRBV5-5|11|TRBJ2-7
CASSLGREQYF
>TRBV14|12|TRBJ1-2
CASSQSVYGYTF
>TRBV30|14|TRBJ1-3
CAWSTGTGRNTIYF
>TRBV19|14|TRBJ1-3
CASSRQGSRNTIYF
>TRBV4-1|15|TRBJ2-7
CASSQGQSSSYEQYF
>TRBV6-1|16|TRBJ1-1
CASSEYGGQGATEAFF
>TRBV18|17|TRBJ1-1
CASSPMTGRLGGTEAFF
>TRBV5-4|16|TRBJ2-7
CASSRPNSGPVGEQYF
>TRBV9|12|TRBJ2-7
CASSPRFGEQYF
>TRBV5-4|14|TRBJ2-1
CASSPPPLAREQFF
>TRBV5-4|14|TRBJ2-5
CASSLAGSWETQYF
>TRBV2|15|TRBJ2-1
CASSVGIEAYNEQFF
>TRBV23-1|15|TRBJ1-5
CASRDRGRGNQPQHF
>TRBV15|17|TRBJ2-2
CATSRVRGAADTGELFF
>TRBV7-2|16|TRBJ2-2
CASSLLGGLNTGELFF
>TRBV5-1|16|TRBJ1-5
CASSFLPGDSNQPQHF
>TRBV27|17|TRBJ1-6
CASSSETGNSYNSPLHF
>TRBV7-9|12|TRBJ1-1
CASNHGVTEAFF
>TRBV5-1|15|TRBJ2-7
CASSPRTSGVYEQYF
>TRBV29-1|13|TRBJ2-7
CSVEVVPYYEQYF
>TRBV11-2|18|TRBJ2-7
CASSLDSPPGGGSDEQYF
>TRBV13|18|TRBJ2-3
CASSLPEYASGSTDTQYF
>TRBV18|15|TRBJ1-1
CASSASQGAGTEAFF
>TRBV10-3|13|TRBJ1-1
CAISPGTGAEAFF
>TRBV29-1|16|TRBJ2-3
CSVEVPELSSTDTQYF
>TRBV9|15|TRBJ1-6
CASSVDGQEDSPLHF
>TRBV13|13|TRBJ1-2
CASSLEGNRGYTF
>TRBV7-9|15|TRBJ1-2
CASSRIGRGVYGYTF
>TRBV9|15|TRBJ2-2
CASSAKVGGSGELFF
>TRBV5-4|15|TRBJ2-5
CASSSKRQGWETQYF
>TRBV5-1|15|TRBJ1-1
CASSPRGTPNTEAFF
>TRBV6-6|16|TRBJ1-1
CASSPDRGVSSTEAFF
>TRBV4-1|15|TRBJ1-1
CASSQETGGNTEAFF
>TRBV7-8|15|TRBJ1-1
CASSLNGGEFTEAFF
>TRBV7-9|16|TRBJ2-1
CASSPRLAGVINEQFF
>TRBV29-1|13|TRBJ1-2
CSAPWGSFPGYTF
>TRBV18|14|TRBJ2-5
CASSPPTVQETQYF
>TRBV7-9|14|TRBJ2-7
CASSLAPGGGEQYF
>TRBV11-2|14|TRBJ2-2
CASSLKTGYGELFF
>TRBV27|14|TRBJ1-1
CASSSGPPGGEAFF
>TRBV4-1|14|TRBJ2-5
CASSYGTLGETQYF
>TRBV18|16|TRBJ2-1
CASSPQTGRIQDEQFF
>TRBV10-3|19|TRBJ2-1
CAISDPRGEKMLLYNEQFF
>TRBV5-1|16|TRBJ2-1
CASSLQGDGSYNEQFF
>TRBV11-2|15|TRBJ2-7
CASSLDRGDNYEQYF
>TRBV25-1|17|TRBJ2-7
CASSEGLDGQGVIKQYF